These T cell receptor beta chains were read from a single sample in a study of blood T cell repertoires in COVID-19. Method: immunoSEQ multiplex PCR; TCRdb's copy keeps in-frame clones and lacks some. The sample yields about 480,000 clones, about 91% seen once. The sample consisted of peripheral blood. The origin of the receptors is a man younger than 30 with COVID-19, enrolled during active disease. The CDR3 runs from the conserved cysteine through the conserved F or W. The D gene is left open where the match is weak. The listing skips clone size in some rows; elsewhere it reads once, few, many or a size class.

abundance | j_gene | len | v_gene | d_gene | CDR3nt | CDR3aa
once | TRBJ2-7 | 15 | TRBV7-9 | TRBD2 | TGTGCCAGCAGCTTCTTGACTAGCGGGGGTTACGAGCAGTACTTC | CASSFLTSGGYEQYF
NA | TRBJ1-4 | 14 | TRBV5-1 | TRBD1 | TGCGCCAGCAGAAGGCGACAGGGGAATGAAAAACTGTTTTTT | CASRRRQGNEKLFF
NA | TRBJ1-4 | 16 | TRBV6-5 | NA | TGTGCCAGCAGTTACGACGGACGGAGACGGGGTGAAAAACTGTTTTTT | CASSYDGRRRGEKLFF
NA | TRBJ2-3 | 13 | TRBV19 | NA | TGTGCCAGTAGTATAGCGGGCACAGATACGCAGTATTTT | CASSIAGTDTQYF
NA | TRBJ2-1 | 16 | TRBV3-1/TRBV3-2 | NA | TGTGCCAGCAGCCTCGTTGGGGGCACTTTCTACAATGAGCAGTTCTTC | CASSLVGGTFYNEQFF
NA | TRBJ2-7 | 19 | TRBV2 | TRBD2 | TGTGCCAGCAGTGATGACAGAGGTTCTAGCGGGAGGGGAACCTACGAGCAGTACTTC | CASSDDRGSSGRGTYEQYF
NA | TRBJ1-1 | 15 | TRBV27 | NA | TGTGCCAGCAGGCCCCCAGGGAGGATGAACACTGAAGCTTTCTTT | CASRPPGRMNTEAFF
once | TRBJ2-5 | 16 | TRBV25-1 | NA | TGTGCCAGCAGTCTGGGACAAATCATCACTCAAGAGACCCAGTACTTC | CASSLGQIITQETQYF
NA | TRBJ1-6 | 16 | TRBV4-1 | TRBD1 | TGCGCCAGCAGCCATTACACAGGGGTTCAGGGGTCACCCCTCCACTTT | CASSHYTGVQGSPLHF
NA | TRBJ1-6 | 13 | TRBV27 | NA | TGTGCCAGCAGTTTATGGTCGGGTTCACCCCTCCACTTT | CASSLWSGSPLHF
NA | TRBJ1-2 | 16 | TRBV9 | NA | TGTGCCAGCAGCGGAACCTGGACAAACGCTAACTATGGCTACACCTTC | CASSGTWTNANYGYTF
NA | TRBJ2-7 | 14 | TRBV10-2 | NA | TGCGCCAGCGGGAGGTCAGGGGGAGACTACGAGCAGTACTTC | CASGRSGGDYEQYF
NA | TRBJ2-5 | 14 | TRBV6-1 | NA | TGTGCCAGCAGTGAATTAACAGCTCAAGAGACCCAGTACTTC | CASSELTAQETQYF
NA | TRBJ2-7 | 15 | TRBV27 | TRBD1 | TGTGCCAGCAGTTCCGGGACAGGGGTACCTAACGAGCAGTACTTC | CASSSGTGVPNEQYF
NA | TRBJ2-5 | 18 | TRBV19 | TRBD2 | TGTGCCAGTAGTTCAAGTCGGGGGGGCGGACTAATACAAGAGACCCAGTACTTC | CASSSSRGGGLIQETQYF
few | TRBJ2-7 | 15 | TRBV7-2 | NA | TGTGCCAGCAGCTGGGTGGAGTCAGGGCGTTACGAGCAGTACTTC | CASSWVESGRYEQYF
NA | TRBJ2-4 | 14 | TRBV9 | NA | TGTGCCAGCAGCGCCTCATGGGAAAGGACTCCCCAGTACTTC | CASSASWERTPQYF
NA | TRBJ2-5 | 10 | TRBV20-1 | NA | TGCAGTGCTGCGTTAGAGACCCAGTACTTC | CSAALETQYF
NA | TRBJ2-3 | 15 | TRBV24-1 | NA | TGTGCCACCGGGAGTATAAGGGGGTCGGCAGATACGCAGTATTTT | CATGSIRGSADTQYF
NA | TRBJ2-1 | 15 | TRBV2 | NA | TGTGCCAGCAGTCCCTCGGGGGGCCCCCTCCATGAGCAGTTCTTC | CASSPSGGPLHEQFF
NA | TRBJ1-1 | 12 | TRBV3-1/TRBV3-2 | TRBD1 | TGTGCCAGCAGCCGCACAGGGGGTTTAGCTTTCTTT | CASSRTGGLAFF
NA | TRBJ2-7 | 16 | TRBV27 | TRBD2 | TGTGCCAGCACCCCCGGGGCTAGCGGGAGGGTGGCCGAGCAGTACTTC | CASTPGASGRVAEQYF
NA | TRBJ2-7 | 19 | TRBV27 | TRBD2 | TGTGCCAGCAGTCTGACAGGGCTGGCTAGCGGGGGCCTCTCCTACGAGCAGTACTTC | CASSLTGLASGGLSYEQYF
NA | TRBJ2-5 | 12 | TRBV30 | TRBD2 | TGTGCCTGGAGTGGGGAGGGAGAGACCCAGTACTTC | CAWSGEGETQYF
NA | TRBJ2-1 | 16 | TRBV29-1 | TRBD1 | TGCAGCGCTGCGGGCTCTCCGGGACAGACCCCTCCGGAGGAGTTCTTC | CSAAGSPGQTPPEEFF
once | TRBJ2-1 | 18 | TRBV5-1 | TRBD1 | TGCGCCAGCAGCTTGCCCGGGACAGGGGGTGGAAGAGGATCCGAGCAGTTCTTC | CASSLPGTGGGRGSEQFF
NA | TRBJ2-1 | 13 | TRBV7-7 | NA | TGTGCCAGCAGCTTAGGGCCAAACAATGAGCAGTTCTTC | CASSLGPNNEQFF
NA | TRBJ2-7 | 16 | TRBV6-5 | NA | TGTGCCAGCAGTTACTCGATTAACTCCCTATCCTACGAGCAGTACTTC | CASSYSINSLSYEQYF
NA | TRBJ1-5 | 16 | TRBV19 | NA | TGTGCCAGTAGTCCGAAGACAGAGAATAGCAATCAGCCCCAGCATTTT | CASSPKTENSNQPQHF
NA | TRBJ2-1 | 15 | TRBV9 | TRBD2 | TGTGCCAGCAGCGAGGAAACTAGCGGGAGCCATGAGCAGTTCTTC | CASSEETSGSHEQFF
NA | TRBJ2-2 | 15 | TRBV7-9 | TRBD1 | TGTGCCAGCAGCTTCGGACAGGATGGAACCGGGGAGCTGTTTTTT | CASSFGQDGTGELFF
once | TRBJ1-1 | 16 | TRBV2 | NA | TGTGCCAGCAGTGGCGGGCGGGGCCTCATGAACACTGAAGCTTTCTTT | CASSGGRGLMNTEAFF
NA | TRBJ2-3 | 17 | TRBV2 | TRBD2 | TGTGCCAGCAGTGAAAGACTAGCGGGAGGGGGCACAGATACGCAGTATTTT | CASSERLAGGGTDTQYF
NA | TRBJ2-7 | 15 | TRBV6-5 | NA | TGTGCCAGCAAAAAAGGACACGATCTTTCCTACGAGCAGTACTTC | CASKKGHDLSYEQYF
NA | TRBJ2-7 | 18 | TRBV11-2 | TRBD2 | TGTGCCAGCAGCTTAAGTGTACTAGCGGGAGCCATCTCCTACGAGCAGTACTTC | CASSLSVLAGAISYEQYF
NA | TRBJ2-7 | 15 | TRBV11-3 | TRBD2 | TGTGCCAGCACCAAAGTGGGGCGGGAGGGAGTCGAGCAGTACTTC | CASTKVGREGVEQYF
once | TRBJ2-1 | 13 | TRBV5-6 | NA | TGTGCCAGCAGCTTAGGAGGAGACAATGAGCAGTTCTTC | CASSLGGDNEQFF
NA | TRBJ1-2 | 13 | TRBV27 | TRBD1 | TGTGCCAGCAGGCTGGGACAGGGCTATGGCTACACCTTC | CASRLGQGYGYTF
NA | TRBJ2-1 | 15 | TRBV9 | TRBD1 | TGTGCCAGCAGCCCCGGAGGGGACAGGAACAATGAGCAGTTCTTC | CASSPGGDRNNEQFF
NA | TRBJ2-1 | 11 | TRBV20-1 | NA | TGCAGTGCTAGCAGGGGCAATGAGCAGTTCTTC | CSASRGNEQFF
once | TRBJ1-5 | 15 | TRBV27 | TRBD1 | TGTGCCAGCAGCTTGGGACAGGGGGCTGAACAGCCCCAGCATTTT | CASSLGQGAEQPQHF
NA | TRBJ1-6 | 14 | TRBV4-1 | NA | TGCGCCAGCAGCCTGAGACAGTCGGATTCACCCCTCCACTTT | CASSLRQSDSPLHF
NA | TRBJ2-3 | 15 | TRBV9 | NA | TGTGCCAGCAGCCGTAGTCGCACGGGCACAGATACGCAGTATTTT | CASSRSRTGTDTQYF
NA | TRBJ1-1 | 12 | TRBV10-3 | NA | TGTGCCATCAGTGAAAGAGACACTGAAGCTTTCTTT | CAISERDTEAFF